The 32 T cell receptor beta chains reported below all come from one sample, sequenced in a study of cytomegalovirus exposure and HLA in healthy donors. PCR involved 60 Vbeta and 13 Jbeta primers. Profiled with immunoSEQ multiplex PCR; TCRdb holds only in-frame clones, not every one. The sample lists about 150,000 clones, around 79% occurring once. The material sequenced was PBMCs. These receptors were obtained from a woman younger than 45 in good health and CMV-seronegative.

The chain has TRBV5-8 and TRBJ2-3; 14 bases align to TRBD2. V was pared by 7 bases and J by 7 bases, with 5 bases of the junction left unmatched. CDR1 is SGHTS, CDR2 YDEGEE, per germline. CDR3 size: 14 residues. CDR3 bases: TGTGCCAGCCTCAGACTAGCGGGGGGGTATACGCAGTATTTT. This gives the protein CASLRLAGGYTQYF.

This chain uses TRBV18 with TRBJ2-7; 8 bases match TRBD2. There are 15 residues in the CDR3. The germline CDR1 and CDR2 sequences are KGHSH and LQKENI. V shed 3 bases, J shed 5 bases, and the junction held 9 bases outside the gene matches. The CDR3 bases are TGTGCCAGCTCACCCCCCAGGAACGGGGGGGACGAGCAGTACTTC. It is translated as CASSPPRNGGDEQYF.

The chain carries TRBV10-1 and TRBJ1-2, with TRBD1 as a possible D gene (5 bases). The length of the CDR3 is 12 residues. In germline, CDR1 is WNHNN, CDR2 SYGVQD (reference sequence). Trimming removed 5 bases at V and 5 bases at J, with 9 bases between. The CDR3 DNA follows: TGCGCCAGCAGTAAGGGGTATTATGGCTACACCTTC. Its protein product is CASSKGYYGYTF.

The rearrangement joins TRBV4-1 to TRBJ1-5; D is unclear. This CDR3 is 19 amino acids long. Trimming removed 3 bases from V and 6 bases from J, with 27 bases in between. Germline CDR1 is MGHRA and CDR2 is YSYEKL. CDR3 nucleotide sequence: TGCGCCAGCAGCCATCAAGTTTTGGCGGGAAGTTTTGGTGCTCAGCCCCAGCATTTT. Amino acid sequence: CASSHQVLAGSFGAQPQHF.

This rearrangement joins TRBV5-4 to TRBJ2-1, with 7 bases aligning to TRBD1. The V gene end was trimmed by 3 bases and the J gene end by 6 bases; junction bases not matched to a gene: 12. Germline assignment: CDR1 SGHNT and CDR2 YYREEE (reference sequence). The CDR3 covers 16 residues. CDR3 in amino acids: CASSSIDRVRPNEQFF. Here the CDR3 DNA reads TGTGCCAGCAGCTCAATAGACAGGGTCCGACCCAATGAGCAGTTCTTC.

This clone occurred once. Other DNA variants within this sample encode the same CDR3. The rearrangement joins TRBV19 to TRBJ1-5; unclear D gene. Germline values: CDR1 LNHDA, CDR2 SQIVND (reference sequence). This CDR3 is 12 amino acids long. Trimming took 2 bases from V and 6 from J, leaving 5 bases between them. CDR3 loop: CASSISSQPQHF. The CDR3 coding sequence is TGTGCCAGTAGTATATCTTCTCAGCCCCAGCATTTT.

The V gene is TRBV5-1, the J gene TRBJ1-1; 10 bases line up with TRBD1. Germline-derived CDR1 and CDR2 are SGHRS and YFSETQ. The CDR3 totals 16 residues. V was pared by 0 bases and J by 7 bases, with 9 bases of the junction left unmatched. As DNA, the CDR3 is TGCGCCAGCAGCTTGGGACAGGGGGCCCCGATATATGAAGCTTTCTTT. Amino acids: CASSLGQGAPIYEAFF.

This clone was seen only a few times. The rearrangement joins TRBV19 to TRBJ2-1; TRBD2 is a possible D gene (6 bases). The germline CDR1 and CDR2 sequences are LNHDA and SQIVND (reference sequence). Between the trimmed V and J ends, which lost 5 bases and 5 bases, there was a span of 22 bases. CDR3 length: 17 amino acids. CDR3 in DNA: TGTGCCAGTAGTTTGGCAGGTCGGGGGACGTCAGACAATGAGCAGTTCTTC. Amino acids: CASSLAGRGTSDNEQFF. Complete variable domain (other parts from reference TRBV19 and TRBJ2-1): DGGITQSPKYLFRKEGQNVTLSCEQNLNHDAMYWYRQDPGQGLRLIYYSQIVNDFQKGDIAEGYSVSREKKESFPLTVTSAQKNPTAFYLCASSLAGRGTSDNEQFFGPGTRLTVL.

V usage is TRBV18 and J usage is TRBJ2-5; the match to TRBD2 covers 11 bases. The trim removed 6 bases at V and 8 bases at J, leaving 8 bases unmatched. In germline, CDR1 is KGHSH, CDR2 LQKENI. The CDR3 sequence is 14 residues long. Written as DNA, the CDR3 is TGTGCCAGCTCCTTCGCTAGCGGGGGGCAAACCCAGTACTTC. It translates to CASSFASGGQTQYF.

The chain uses TRBV11-3 and TRBJ2-1; 10 positions agree with TRBD1. The germline gives CDR1 SGHNT, CDR2 YENEEA. V dropped 5 bases and J dropped 10; count of bases not matched to a gene: 14. The CDR3 contains 16 residues. The CDR3, as DNA: TGTGCCAGCAGCCCTAGTGGACAGGGGGGGGTCATCGAGCAGTTCTTC. Amino acids: CASSPSGQGGVIEQFF.

This chain links TRBV14 with TRBJ1-2; TRBD1 matches 7 bases. This CDR3 comprises 13 residues. CDR1 and CDR2 (germline): SGHDN, FVKESK. V lost 4 bases, J lost 4 bases, and 3 bases stayed unmatched. The CDR3 reads CASSLTGVYGYTF. CDR3 DNA sequence: TGTGCCAGCAGCCTTACAGGGGTCTATGGCTACACCTTC.

This chain links TRBV7-3 with TRBJ2-1; tentative D call: TRBD2 (6 bases). Trimming cost V 1 base and J 10 bases, with 17 bases left between them. The germline V gene encodes CDR1 SGHTA and CDR2 FQGTGA. The CDR3 is made up of 15 amino acids. CDR3 bases: TGTGCCAGCAGCTTAAGGGCAGGAGTAGCGGCCGAGCAGTTCTTC. It is translated as CASSLRAGVAAEQFF. The full variable domain, completed using reference TRBV7-3 and TRBJ2-1, is GAGVSQTPSNKVTEKGKYVELRCDPISGHTALYWYRQSLGQGPEFLIYFQGTGAADDSGLPNDRFFAVRPEGSVSTLKIQRTERGDSAVYLCASSLRAGVAAEQFFGPGTRLTVL.

The V and J genes are TRBV7-2 and TRBJ1-1; D is uncertain. V lost 2 bases and J lost 1, with 8 bases in between. This CDR3 is 14 amino acids long. Germline lookup yields CDR1 SGHTA and CDR2 FQGNSA. CDR3 nucleotide sequence: TGTGCCAGCAGCTTATCGCGGGGGAACACTGAAGCTTTCTTT. Its translation is CASSLSRGNTEAFF.

This clone was detected a few times. The chain links TRBV19 to TRBJ2-5, with 9 bases matching TRBD1. J lost 0 bases, V lost 3 bases, and 11 bases had no gene match. Per the germline V gene, CDR1 is LNHDA and CDR2 is SQIVND (reference sequence). The CDR3 covers 18 residues. Here the CDR3 reads CASSITVGQGGYQETQYF. DNA of the CDR3: TGTGCCAGTAGTATCACCGTGGGACAGGGCGGCTACCAAGAGACCCAGTACTTC.

The chain couples TRBV10-2 to TRBJ2-7; D not resolved. V was clipped by 6 bases and J by 1 base, with 13 bases between them. The CDR3 extends over 14 amino acids. Per germline, CDR1 WSHSY and CDR2 SAAADI. CDR3 residues: CASRASPLSYEQYF. CDR3 coding DNA: TGCGCCAGCAGGGCCAGTCCTCTTTCCTACGAGCAGTACTTC.

This clone was picked up one time. This chain connects TRBV5-1 to TRBJ2-1, with TRBD2 as a possible D gene (6 bases). This CDR3 is 18 amino acids long. CDR1 and CDR2 (germline): SGHRS, YFSETQ. Trimming took off 5 bases at V and 3 bases at J, with 24 bases between the two ends. CDR3 in DNA: TGCGCCAGCAGAGGCCGGGACTTCAAAGGCCACAACTACAATGAGCAGTTCTTC. Translating it yields CASRGRDFKGHNYNEQFF.

This clone was recorded only once. The gene calls are TRBV19 and TRBJ2-5, with D possibly being TRBD2 (7 bases). CDR1 LNHDA and CDR2 SQIVND come from the germline V gene (reference sequence). Trimming stripped 3 bases from V and 5 bases from J, with 16 bases between. The CDR3 has 15 residues. CDR3 amino acids: CASSIVGGGLETQYF. CDR3 coding DNA: TGTGCCAGTAGTATTGTGGGGGGGGGCCTTGAGACCCAGTACTTC.

This chain connects TRBV5-6 to TRBJ2-3; a possible D gene is TRBD2 (5 bases). Per germline, CDR1 SGHDT and CDR2 YYEEEE. This CDR3 comprises 17 residues. Deletions cut 0 bases from V and 0 bases from J, with 14 bases between. The CDR3 DNA sequence: TGTGCCAGCAGCTTGGAAGCGGATCCTAAAAGCACAGATACGCAGTATTTT. As protein: CASSLEADPKSTDTQYF.

V usage is TRBV14 and J usage is TRBJ1-6, with D possibly matching TRBD1 (6 bases). The CDR3 spans 15 residues. V lost 4 bases and J lost 7, with 14 bases in between. Germline assignment: CDR1 SGHDN and CDR2 FVKESK. For the CDR3, the DNA is TGTGCCAGCAGCCCGACCAGGACAGCCAATTCACCCCTCCACTTT. Protein: CASSPTRTANSPLHF.

The chain recombines TRBV2 with TRBJ2-2; D uncertain. The germline V gene encodes CDR1 SNHLY and CDR2 FYNNEI. The CDR3 loop spans 13 amino acids. V was trimmed by 7 bases and J by 1 base, leaving 7 bases between them. This chain's CDR3 is CASKRQNTGELFF. The CDR3 DNA sequence: TGTGCCAGCAAGAGACAGAACACCGGGGAGCTGTTTTTT.

This clone was picked up one time. The chain recombines TRBV7-9 with TRBJ1-1; TRBD1 might be the D (6 bases). V was trimmed by 6 bases and J by 7 bases, leaving 15 bases between them. In germline, CDR1 is SEHNR, CDR2 FQNEAQ (reference sequence). CDR3 length: 13 amino acids. For the CDR3, the DNA is TGTGCCAGCAGATCGTTGACAGGTCTTGAAGCTTTCTTT. Translating it yields CASRSLTGLEAFF.

The count of this clone is one. The chain employs TRBV7-3 and TRBJ2-1, with 12 bases identical to TRBD1. V shed 4 bases, J shed 6 bases, and the junction held 7 bases outside the gene matches. The CDR3 is 16 amino acids. Germline assignment: CDR1 SGHTA and CDR2 FQGTGA. Here the CDR3 reads CASSSLPGQGANEQFF. In DNA, the CDR3 is TGTGCCAGCAGCTCGTTACCGGGACAGGGGGCCAATGAGCAGTTCTTC.

V and J are TRBV29-1 and TRBJ2-1, with 9 positions matching TRBD2. CDR1 is SQVTM and CDR2 is ANQGSEA in the germline V gene. The CDR3 runs 13 residues. Trimming at V came to 4 bases and at J to 7 bases, leaving 5 bases not matched to a gene. CDR3 sequence: CSVGWLAGNEQFF. For the CDR3, the DNA is TGCAGCGTTGGATGGCTAGCGGGGAATGAGCAGTTCTTC.

This clone has only one observation. The chain recombines TRBV5-6 with TRBJ1-6; 7 nucleotides align to TRBD1. Germline trimming cut 0 bases from V and 2 bases from J; bases unmatched to any gene: 2. Germline V lookup: CDR1 SGHDT, CDR2 YYEEEE. This CDR3 contains 16 residues. The CDR3 region has the DNA TGTGCCAGCAGCTTGGCAGGGACAGCCTATAATTCACCCCTCCACTTT. Translation gives CASSLAGTAYNSPLHF.

The chain employs TRBV9 and TRBJ1-4; D perhaps matches TRBD1 (6 bases). Germline CDR1 SGDLS, CDR2 YYNGEE. Trimming removed 3 bases at V and 3 bases at J, with 9 bases between. The CDR3 is made up of 14 amino acids. CDR3 sequence (DNA): TGTGCCAGCAGCGAAGGGGGTTCTAATGAAAAACTGTTTTTT. Translation gives CASSEGGSNEKLFF.

The rearrangement joins TRBV11-3 to TRBJ2-6; D is perhaps TRBD1 (6 bases). The CDR3 sequence is 16 residues long. Germline-derived CDR1 and CDR2 are SGHNT and YENEEA. V lost 2 bases and J lost 0, with 8 bases in between. The CDR3 nucleotides are TGTGCCAGCAGCTTAAGCAGGGGCTCTGGGGCCAACGTCCTGACTTTC. Its translation: CASSLSRGSGANVLTF.

The rearrangement joins TRBV19 to TRBJ1-5; 8 bases agree with TRBD1. Germline V lookup: CDR1 LNHDA, CDR2 SQIVND (reference sequence). Trimming at V came to 3 bases and at J to 0 bases, leaving 10 bases not matched to a gene. The CDR3 runs 18 residues. The CDR3 region has the DNA TGTGCCAGTAGTATCGCCCAGGGGGCCCCTAATAGCAATCAGCCCCAGCATTTT. It yields the protein CASSIAQGAPNSNQPQHF.

The J gene is TRBJ2-2, the V gene TRBV5-1; 10 nucleotides align to TRBD1. CDR3 length equals 18 residues. Germline V gene sequence: CDR1 SGHRS, CDR2 YFSETQ. After removal of 9 bases from V and 1 base from J, the junction contained 15 bases not matched to a gene. CDR3 sequence (DNA): TGCGCCACCGGCCAGGACAGGGGGACAACTATGAACACCGGGGAGCTGTTTTTT. It codes for CATGQDRGTTMNTGELFF. The whole variable domain, remainder taken from reference TRBV5-1 and TRBJ2-2, is KAGVTQTPRYLIKTRGQQVTLSCSPISGHRSVSWYQQTPGQGLQFLFEYFSETQRNKGNFPGRFSGRQFSNSRSEMNVSTLELGDSALYLCATGQDRGTTMNTGELFFGEGSRLTVL.

V is TRBV28 and J is TRBJ1-5; 11 bases are a match to TRBD1. CDR1 and CDR2 (germline): MDHEN, SYDVKM. Trimming removed 4 bases from V and 3 bases from J; junction bases left unmatched: 2. This CDR3 is built from 15 residues. CDR3 sequence reads: CASSWTGGPNQPQHF. The CDR3 DNA reads TGTGCCAGCAGTTGGACAGGGGGCCCCAATCAGCCCCAGCATTTT. Complete variable domain (other parts from reference TRBV28 and TRBJ1-5): DVKVTQSSRYLVKRTGEKVFLECVQDMDHENMFWYRQDPGLGLRLIYFSYDVKMKEKGDIPEGYSVSREKKERFSLILESASTNQTSMYLCASSWTGGPNQPQHFGDGTRLSIL.

This clone has a single count. The chain recombines TRBV6-6 with TRBJ2-7; TRBD1 might be the D (6 bases). Germline CDR1 is MNHNY and CDR2 is SVGAGI (reference sequence). CDR3 length: 14 amino acids. V lost 5 bases to trimming and J lost 4 bases, with 15 bases between them. CDR3 bases: TGTGCCAGCAGTCCCTCAGGGGTGAGGTACGAGCAGTACTTC. Its protein is CASSPSGVRYEQYF.

The chain employs TRBV6-1 and TRBJ1-5, with D tentatively TRBD1 (6 bases). Trimming pared 4 bases from V and 3 bases from J, leaving 13 bases between. Germline-derived CDR1 and CDR2 are MNHNS and SASEGT. The length of the CDR3 is 15 residues. CDR3 protein: CASSAQDSLNQPQHF. The DNA for the CDR3 is TGTGCCAGCAGTGCTCAGGACAGCCTCAATCAGCCCCAGCATTTT.

The V gene is TRBV9, the J gene TRBJ1-2; D possibly corresponds to TRBD1 (5 bases). V lost 4 bases and J lost 8, with 15 bases in between. The CDR3 spans 13 residues. Germline loops: CDR1 SGDLS, CDR2 YYNGEE. The CDR3, as DNA: TGTGCCAGCAGCATAGAAGGGGTGAGGGGCTACACCTTC. Protein product: CASSIEGVRGYTF.